This entry describes one T cell receptor (beta chain). This specimen comes from a study of glioma-infiltrating T cells after dendritic cell vaccination. The CDR3 totals 15 residues. The germline V gene has CDR1 SGHRS and CDR2 YFSETQ. Trimming shortened V by 4 bases and J by 0 bases, and 10 bases separated the two germline ends. Input was around 2.1 ug genomic DNA, or all available if less. Profiling relied on immunoSEQ multiplex PCR, and the TCRdb table lists in-frame clones only, not all of them. Among approximately 82,000 clones listed, around 90% were seen once. This clonotype was obtained from a human donor with glioblastoma. This sequence joins TRBV5-1 and TRBJ1-4; D uncertain. The sequencing here drew on blood, taken before dendritic cell vaccination. The CDR3 region is CASSLTPTTNEKLFF. CDR3 nucleotides: TGCGCCAGCAGCCTTACACCCACAACTAATGAAAAACTGTTTTTT.